This T cell receptor (beta chain) was obtained from a study of regulatory T cells in long-lasting Graves disease. This clonotype was detected a few times. Arm-PCR of CDR3 regions and iRepertoire HTBI primers were used to build TCR beta libraries. In TCRdb, the multiplex PCR reads were re-called with MiXCR into one record per CDR3 protein. The table has 450,000 or so distinct CDR3 sequences, less than 25% seen once. The ends were cut back, 4 bases at V and 10 bases at J, with 14 bases in the middle. The CDR3 length is 14 residues. Germline lookup yields CDR1 MNHEY and CDR2 SMNVEV (reference sequence). Indicated time point: persistent/refractory GD, antithyroid drugs over 5 years with positive TRAb. PBMCs provided the RNA from which the TCR library was made.

The gene calls are TRBV27 and TRBJ1-6; no clear D gene. The receptor was isolated from a female donor with Graves disease. The sample here was peripheral blood mononuclear cells (PBMCs), taken when the disease was refractory, from a patient treated with antithyroid drugs. The CDR3 DNA reads as TGTGCCAGCAGTTGGGCGGGTTTGGGATCACCCCTCCACTTT. This sequence encodes CASSWAGLGSPLHF.